The entry below describes one T cell receptor (beta chain). This entry comes from a study of T cells expressing NK-cell markers. Study in general: Sorted CD3+CD56+NKG2C+, CD3+CD56+NKG2C- and CD3+CD56-NKG2C+ T-cell subsets were beta-chain profiled.

The CDR3 runs to 16 residues. The V gene's germline CDR1 is SGHNT and CDR2 YYREEE (reference sequence). From the 5' RACE reads, TCRdb lists one entry per CDR3 protein and no DNA. The listing contains about 260,000 distinct CDR3 sequences. The clonotype originates from a man in his late teens or twenties in good health. Sequences were obtained from blood T cells: a sorted CD56 or NKG2C T cell subset, CD4+ or CD8+ T cells, or bulk PBMC T cells (not recorded which). The V gene is TRBV5-4, the J gene TRBJ2-1; the TRBD2 assignment by TCRdb is unverifiable without DNA. The CDR3 loop is CASSLGGAGVRNEQFF.